A single T cell receptor beta chain is shown here with its context. The sample holds many counts of this clonotype. The clone's antigen remains unknown. Base qualities were left out, and no much larger clone turns up one base away. Instrument used: Illumina HiSeq 2500. Quantitative 5'-RACE with molecular barcodes was used to prepare TCR beta libraries. The source study handled its data this way. To identify disease-linked TCR variants, a new computational method was used, one built on a probabilistic model of VDJ rearrangement. TCRdb applied fastp at Q25 and MiXCR to the public reads, then kept only in-frame beta chains. Rows are combined by CDR3 protein, so each entry shows the most common genes and DNA. The V and J calls reflect TCRdb's pipeline rather than the authors' work. Across this sample there are hundreds of thousands of distinct CDR3 sequences, with about 26% seen only once. Of the sample, just over 6.5% falls within the top ten clones.

This sample was taken from a study of CD8 T cells in ankylosing spondylitis (dated by TCRdb to the late 2010s). A note on the overall study: To find TCR variants linked to disease, the study profiled T cell receptor beta repertoires in ankylosing spondylitis patients and healthy donors. Peripheral blood samples were taken, and synovial fluid was additionally collected from ankylosing spondylitis patients. In total, the full study cohort was made up of roughly 110 healthy donors and some 26 ankylosing spondylitis patients. What the work shows at the level of the full study, not this receptor alone: According to the report, matched synovial fluid samples from ankylosing spondylitis patients were significantly enriched for the disease-linked clones. Some of the motif variants had been reported before in the synovial fluid and blood of reactive arthritis patients, a finding that suggests common disease-initiation mechanisms. A TCR beta motif of several highly homologous amino acid variants appeared characteristic of blood from ankylosing spondylitis patients. In peripheral blood, the disease-linked clones were found at relatively low frequencies and had a CD8+ phenotype.

The sequenced sample was blood, either unsorted or a sorted T cell fraction (not recorded which). The source of this sequence is a male donor with ankylosing spondylitis or in good health (not recorded which).

The encoded CDR3 is CASSPSGRRRTDTQYF. The DNA sequence reads TGTGCCAGCAGTCCATCGGGGCGGAGACGCACAGATACGCAGTATTTT. The chain links TRBV27 with TRBJ2-3; the D gene is possibly TRBD1 or TRBD2, with 5 bases matching each. The germline V gene (reference sequence) yields MNHEY for CDR1 and SMNVEV for CDR2. The CDR3 runs 16 amino acids, cysteine and phenylalanine included. The DNA shown is the 48-base CDR3, in frame from base 1. Deletion took 5 bases off V and 1 base off J, with a span of 16 bases between the germline ends.